This T cell receptor (beta chain) came from a study of CD8+CD57+ T cells in acquired aplastic anemia. Overall study: Sorted CD4+ plus CD8+ cells gave DNA averaging approximately 2.9 ug. Study outcomes and limitations: Both patients and controls carried the same twenty-nine CD8+ CDR3 sequences. The study found no significant CD8+ Simpson's diversity difference between patients and controls.

This clonotype showed up just once. The antigen remains undetermined. Just one base apart from a much larger clone, this may be a read error. Lacking the conserved final phenylalanine or tryptophan, this CDR3 likely reflects a read error. The DNA is left out, because the CDR3 cannot be placed on it with certainty; the CDR3 is given as TCRdb lists it. The CDR3 numbers 13 amino acids, ends counted. The germline V gene encodes CDR1 SEHNR and CDR2 FQNEAQ (reference sequence). For CDR3 and TCR beta VDJ profiling, genomic DNA was the template used. TCRdb reanalysed the reads using MiXCR and keeps one entry per CDR3 protein. The sample has a few hundred thousand distinct CDR3 sequences; 70% to 85% are singletons. Patients who underwent sequencing had shown CD8+CD57+ cell expansion by flow cytometry. Every one of the patients had aplastic anemia (severe, acquired).

J is TRBJ2-4 and V is TRBV7-9; the table's D call of TRBD2 was not tested on the DNA. The clonotype originates from a human donor with aplastic anemia. The source material was sorted CD4+, CD8+, or CD8+CD57+ T cells (not recorded which) from PBMCs. This CDR3 reads CASSFERSGVRDE.